What follows describes a single T cell receptor beta chain. This table comes from immunoSEQ multiplex PCR, and its TCRdb copy is limited to in-frame clones, with some not included. The table has nearly 1,000,000 clones, around three quarters seen once. The sample originates from a study of shared clonotypes between healthy human individuals. Losses at the gene ends were 1 base for V and 3 bases for J; bases not matched to a gene: 14. There are 18 residues in the CDR3. Germline V gene data show CDR1 as MGHDK and CDR2 as SYGVNS. The sequencing sample was made of memory CD4+ T cells sorted from blood. The subset: CD45RA-negative fraction. The source of this sequence is a young man in good health. The rearrangement uses TRBV25-1 and TRBJ1-1; 7 bases match TRBD1. CDR3: CASSEWAGQGERDTEAFF. The CDR3 DNA reads TGTGCCAGCAGTGAATGGGCAGGGCAGGGGGAGAGGGACACTGAAGCTTTCTTT. Full variable domain (remainder filled in from reference TRBV25-1 and TRBJ1-1): EADIYQTPRYLVIGTGKKITLECSQTMGHDKMYWYQQDPGMELHLIHYSYGVNSTEKGDLSSESTVSRIRTEHFPLTLESARPSHTSQYLCASSEWAGQGERDTEAFFGQGTRLTVV.